This is a list of T cell receptor beta chains from one sample in a study of cytomegalovirus exposure and HLA in healthy donors. Sequenced by immunoSEQ multiplex PCR; TCRdb stores in-frame clones only, minus some. The sample yields more than 100,000 clones, 80% seen once. Sequencing used PBMCs. The source of these receptors is a man between 35 and 55 years old in good health and CMV-seronegative. The CDR3 runs from the conserved cysteine through the conserved F or W. A D gene is named only where the DNA matches it firmly. Some rows have no size entry. The others give once, few or many, or a class for an expanded clone.

TRBV28,-,TRBJ2-2,TRBD2,17,TGTGCCAGCAGTTCCCCAGGACTAGCGGGAGTTGCCGGGGAGCTGTTTTTT,CASSSPGLAGVAGELFF
TRBV28,-,TRBJ2-7,-,14,TGTGCCAGCATCTCTCCGGACGGGACCTACGAGCAGTACTTC,CASISPDGTYEQYF
TRBV28,few,TRBJ2-5,-,13,TGTGCCAGTTCGGGGGTACCCCAAGAGACCCAGTACTTC,CASSGVPQETQYF
TRBV19,-,TRBJ1-2,-,14,TGTGCCAGTAGGGCTCTGGACACCCTGGGAGGCTACACCTTC,CASRALDTLGGYTF
TRBV11-3,-,TRBJ2-7,TRBD1,15,TGTGCCAGCAGCTCCCCCGACAGGGGGCAGGGAGAGCAGTACTTC,CASSSPDRGQGEQYF
TRBV6-5,once,TRBJ2-1,TRBD2,13,TGTGCCAGCAGGGACGGGAGGGTCAATGAGCAGTTCTTC,CASRDGRVNEQFF
TRBV4-2,-,TRBJ2-7,TRBD2,15,TGTGCCAGCAGCCAAGGACCGGGACTACAATACGAGCAGTACTTC,CASSQGPGLQYEQYF
TRBV4-1,-,TRBJ1-5,-,17,TGCGCCAGCAGCCAAGTAACAGGGTTCGCGAGCAATCAGCCCCAGCATTTT,CASSQVTGFASNQPQHF
TRBV4-2,-,TRBJ1-4,-,16,TGTGCCAGCAGCCAAGATGAGGCAGGGTATCAGGAAAAACTGTTTTTT,CASSQDEAGYQEKLFF
TRBV2,-,TRBJ2-5,-,11,TGTGCCAGCAGCGTCCAAGAGACCCAGTACTTC,CASSVQETQYF
TRBV5-1,-,TRBJ1-4,TRBD1,14,TGCGCCAGCAGCCTCGGACAGGGAAATGAAAAACTGTTTTTT,CASSLGQGNEKLFF